This T cell receptor (beta chain) was sequenced for a study of cytomegalovirus exposure and HLA in healthy donors. Study-level points and caveats: Roughly even sequencing depth across donors was the assumption behind the presence/absence analyses.

The J segment lost 8 bases and the V segment lost 5 bases, leaving 6 bases of the junction unmatched. This CDR3 spans 13 amino acids. Germline V gene sequence: CDR1 ENHRY, CDR2 SYGVKD. A few counts support this clone. Its cognate antigen is unknown. The PCR had 60 Vbeta and 13 Jbeta primers. TCRdb's copy holds only in-frame clones and misses some; the assay was immunoSEQ multiplex PCR. This sample yields approximately 74,000 clones, of which approximately 75% are seen a single time; more than 7% belongs to the top ten. This TCR derives from a woman aged 40 to 55 in good health and CMV-seronegative. The chain employs TRBV10-3 and TRBJ1-2, with 9 bases matching TRBD1. Sequencing was carried out using PBMCs. DNA for the CDR3: TGTGCCATCAGTCTCACAGGGGGCTGGGGCTACACCTTC. Encoded protein: CAISLTGGWGYTF.